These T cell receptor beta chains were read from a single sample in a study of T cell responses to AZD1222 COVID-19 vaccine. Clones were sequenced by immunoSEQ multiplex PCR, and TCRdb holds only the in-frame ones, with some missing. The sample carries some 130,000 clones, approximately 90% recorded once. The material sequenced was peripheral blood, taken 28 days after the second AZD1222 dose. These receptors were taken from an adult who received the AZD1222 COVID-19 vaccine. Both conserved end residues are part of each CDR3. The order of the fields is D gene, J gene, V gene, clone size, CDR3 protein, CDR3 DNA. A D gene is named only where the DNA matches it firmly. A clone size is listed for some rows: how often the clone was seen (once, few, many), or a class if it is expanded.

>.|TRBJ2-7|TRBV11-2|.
CASKNRGTSYEQYF
TGTGCCAGCAAGAACCGGGGGACCTCCTACGAGCAGTACTTC
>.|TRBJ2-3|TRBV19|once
CASSIATSTDTQYF
TGTGCCAGTAGTATCGCCACTAGCACAGATACGCAGTATTTT
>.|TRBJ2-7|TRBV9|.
CASSVGTRSSYEQYF
TGTGCCAGCAGCGTAGGAACGCGGTCCTCCTACGAGCAGTACTTC
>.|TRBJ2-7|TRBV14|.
CASSQDLEQYF
TGTGCCAGCAGCCAAGATCTAGAGCAGTACTTC
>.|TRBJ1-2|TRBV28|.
CASSMTGSYGYTF
TGTGCCAGCAGCATGACAGGAAGCTATGGCTACACCTTC
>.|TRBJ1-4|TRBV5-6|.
CASSFLATNEKLFF
TGTGCCAGCAGCTTCCTTGCAACTAATGAAAAACTGTTTTTT
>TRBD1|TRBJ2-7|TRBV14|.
CASSQEGQGFYEQYF
TGTGCCAGCAGCCAAGAAGGACAGGGGTTCTACGAGCAGTACTTC
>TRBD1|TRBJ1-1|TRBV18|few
CASSPRTGGEAFF
TGTGCCAGCTCACCACGGACAGGGGGTGAAGCTTTCTTT
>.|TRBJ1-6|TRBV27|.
CASSLSWTGHNSPLHF
TGTGCCAGCAGTTTATCCTGGACGGGGCATAATTCACCCCTCCACTTT
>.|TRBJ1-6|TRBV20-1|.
CSGGVGSPLHF
TGCAGTGGCGGAGTCGGCTCACCCCTCCACTTT
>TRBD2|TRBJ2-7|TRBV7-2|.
CASSLGQLASYEQYF
TGTGCCAGCAGCTTAGGTCAACTAGCGAGTTACGAGCAGTACTTC
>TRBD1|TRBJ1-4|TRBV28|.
CASSLQGAREKLFF
TGTGCCAGCAGTTTACAGGGGGCTCGGGAAAAACTGTTTTTT
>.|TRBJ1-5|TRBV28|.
CASSSPAAALAQHF
TGTGCCAGCAGTTCTCCAGCGGCGGCGTTGGCCCAGCATTTT
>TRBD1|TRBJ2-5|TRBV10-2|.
CASSDPGTGMLTQYF
TGCGCCAGCAGTGACCCCGGGACAGGGATGCTTACCCAGTACTTC
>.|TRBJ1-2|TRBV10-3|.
CAISDPTVNYGYTF
TGTGCCATCAGTGACCCGACAGTCAACTATGGCTACACCTTC
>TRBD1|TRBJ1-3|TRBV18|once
CASSPMGQGASGNTIYF
TGTGCCAGCTCACCAATGGGACAGGGGGCCTCTGGAAACACCATATATTTT
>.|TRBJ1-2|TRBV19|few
CASSMTGVFYGYTF
TGTGCCAGTAGTATGACTGGGGTGTTCTATGGCTACACCTTC
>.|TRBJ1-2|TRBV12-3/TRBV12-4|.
CASRGFNYGYTF
TGTGCCAGCAGGGGATTTAACTATGGCTACACCTTC
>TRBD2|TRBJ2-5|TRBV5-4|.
CASSFPSGRQKETQYF
TGTGCCAGCAGCTTTCCTAGCGGGAGGCAGAAAGAGACCCAGTACTTC
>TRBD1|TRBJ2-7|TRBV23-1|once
CASTPHWTGGNYEQYF
TGCGCCAGCACCCCCCATTGGACAGGGGGGAACTACGAGCAGTACTTC
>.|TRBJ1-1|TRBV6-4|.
CASSKTGVGTEAFF
TGTGCCAGCAGCAAGACAGGAGTGGGCACTGAAGCTTTCTTT
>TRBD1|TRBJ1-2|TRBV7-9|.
CASSRQGDGYTF
TGTGCCAGCAGCAGGCAGGGGGATGGCTACACCTTC
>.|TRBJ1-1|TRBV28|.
CASSQGGVAFF
TGTGCCAGCAGCCAGGGAGGGGTAGCTTTCTTT
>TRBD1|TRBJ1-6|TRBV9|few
CASSVEGQGRNSPLHF
TGTGCCAGCAGCGTAGAGGGACAGGGGCGAAATTCACCCCTCCACTTT
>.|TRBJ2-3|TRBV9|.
CASSVGGLYTDTQYF
TGTGCCAGCAGCGTAGGTGGACTTTACACAGATACGCAGTATTTT
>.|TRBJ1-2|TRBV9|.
CASSVGPNYGYTF
TGTGCCAGCAGCGTAGGACCCAACTATGGCTACACCTTC
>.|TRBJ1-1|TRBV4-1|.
CASSQEAGLNTEAFF
TGCGCCAGCAGCCAAGAGGCAGGATTGAACACTGAAGCTTTCTTT
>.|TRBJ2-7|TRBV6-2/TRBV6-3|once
CASSYAGPSYEQYF
TGTGCCAGCAGTTACGCGGGACCCTCCTACGAGCAGTACTTC
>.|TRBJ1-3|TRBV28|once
CASPDPRGNTIYF
TGTGCCAGCCCGGACCCAAGAGGAAACACCATATATTTT
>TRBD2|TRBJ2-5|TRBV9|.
CASSVMGEGETQYF
TGTGCCAGCAGCGTAATGGGGGAGGGAGAGACCCAGTACTTC
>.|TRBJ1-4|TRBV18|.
CASSPRGDSGEKLFF
TGTGCCAGCTCACCACGTGGGGATTCGGGTGAAAAACTGTTTTTT
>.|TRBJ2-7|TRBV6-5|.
CASHRGGLIHEQYF
TGTGCCTCGCACCGTGGGGGGCTAATCCACGAGCAGTACTTC
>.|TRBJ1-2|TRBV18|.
CASSGVDYGYTF
TGTGCCAGCTCCGGTGTAGACTATGGCTACACCTTC
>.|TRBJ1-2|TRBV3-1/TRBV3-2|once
CASSLIDGGYTF
TGTGCCAGCAGCCTTATAGATGGCGGCTACACCTTC
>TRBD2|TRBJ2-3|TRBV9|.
CASSPRSGRPHADTQYF
TGTGCCAGCAGCCCCCGTAGCGGGCGCCCTCATGCAGATACGCAGTATTTT
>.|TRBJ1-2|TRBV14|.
CASSQETRPSYGYTF
TGTGCCAGCAGCCAAGAAACAAGGCCCTCCTATGGCTACACCTTC
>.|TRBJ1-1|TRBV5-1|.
CASSILTGLNTEAFF
TGCGCCAGCAGCATTTTGACAGGACTGAACACTGAAGCTTTCTTT
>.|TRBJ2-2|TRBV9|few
CASSVGLGASGELFF
TGTGCCAGCAGCGTAGGGTTAGGAGCCTCCGGGGAGCTGTTTTTT
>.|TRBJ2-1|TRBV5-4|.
CASSLGTTRRKTHEQFF
TGTGCCAGCAGCTTGGGAACCACTAGAAGGAAAACCCATGAGCAGTTCTTC
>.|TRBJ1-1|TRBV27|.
CASSPEGEGTEAFF
TGTGCCAGCAGTCCCGAGGGGGAGGGCACTGAAGCTTTCTTT
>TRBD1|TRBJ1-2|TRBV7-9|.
CASSEAGTGNGYTF
TGTGCCAGCAGCGAAGCCGGGACAGGGAATGGCTACACCTTC
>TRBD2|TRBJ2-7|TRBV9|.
CASSPGLAGREQYF
TGTGCCAGCAGCCCAGGACTAGCGGGGCGGGAGCAGTACTTC
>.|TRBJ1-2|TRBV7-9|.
CASSLKSGTNYGYTF
TGTGCCAGCAGCTTAAAGTCCGGTACAAACTATGGCTACACCTTC
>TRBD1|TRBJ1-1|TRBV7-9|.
CASSSDRGRGAFF
TGTGCCAGCAGCTCCGACAGGGGGCGAGGAGCTTTCTTT
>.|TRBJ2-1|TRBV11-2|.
CASSSTPTLRSYNEQFF
TGTGCCAGCAGCTCTACGCCCACCCTCCGCTCCTACAATGAGCAGTTCTTC
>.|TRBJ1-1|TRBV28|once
CASSKGADSDTEAFF
TGTGCCAGCAGTAAAGGGGCCGACTCGGACACTGAAGCTTTCTTT
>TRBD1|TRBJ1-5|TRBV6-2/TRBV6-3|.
CASSHFAGTGGQPQHF
TGTGCCAGCAGTCATTTCGCAGGGACAGGGGGTCAGCCCCAGCATTTT
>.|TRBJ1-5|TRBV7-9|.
CASSLGLGGNQPQHF
TGTGCCAGCAGCTTAGGGTTAGGTGGCAATCAGCCCCAGCATTTT